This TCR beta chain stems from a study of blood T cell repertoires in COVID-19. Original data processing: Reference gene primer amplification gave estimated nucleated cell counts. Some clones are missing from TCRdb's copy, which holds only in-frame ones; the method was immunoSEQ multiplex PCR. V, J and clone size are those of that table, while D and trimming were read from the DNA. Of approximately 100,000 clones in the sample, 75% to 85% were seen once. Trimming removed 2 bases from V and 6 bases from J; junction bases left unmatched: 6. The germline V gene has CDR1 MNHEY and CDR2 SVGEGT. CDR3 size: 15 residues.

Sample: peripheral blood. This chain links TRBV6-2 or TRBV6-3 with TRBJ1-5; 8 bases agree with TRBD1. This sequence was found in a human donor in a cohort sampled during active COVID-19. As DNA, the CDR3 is TGTGCCAGCAGTTACGCAGGGGGCGTCGGTCAGCCCCAGCATTTT. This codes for CASSYAGGVGQPQHF.